The text below deals with one T cell receptor (beta chain). Clones were read by immunoSEQ multiplex PCR, and TCRdb kept only the in-frame ones, dropping some. The sample has a few hundred thousand clones, 86% seen once; the top ten hold 2% to 2.5%. The record originates from a study of blood T cell repertoires in COVID-19. J was trimmed by 3 bases and V by 3 bases; bases with no gene match: 5. Germline values: CDR1 SGHTA, CDR2 FQGNSA. This CDR3 region has 15 residues. V is TRBV7-2 and J is TRBJ2-3, with 8 bases matching TRBD1. Sequencing was performed on peripheral blood. This clonotype was sampled from a woman in her forties or fifties with acute or convalescent COVID-19. Written as DNA, the CDR3 is TGTGCCAGCAGCTTCCGGACAGGGTATACAGATACGCAGTATTTT. This encodes CASSFRTGYTDTQYF.